Described below is a single TCR beta chain sequence and its context. Its antigen is currently not known. The source of the sample is a study of monozygotic twins with inflammatory bowel disease (dated by TCRdb to about 2019). Some background on the complete study: The complete study included approximately 28 monozygotic twin pairs: 19 IBD-discordant Danish pairs and nine German pairs, of which four were IBD-concordant and five were IBD-discordant. The search for disease-associated traits relied mainly on comparing, within discordant pairs, IBD patients with their genetically identical healthy co-twins. Each individual had, on average, about 151 000 unique TCRalpha sequences and 181 000 unique TCRbeta sequences available for analysis.

What the authors observed across the whole study: No single strong signal or clonotype linked to IBD turned up in the results, so the idea that one exists was not supported. Distinction between different T cell subtypes could not be achieved in the analysis. Fewer clonotypes were shared with other individuals by IBD patients than by healthy twins, most markedly in patients showing signs of disease activity. Differing immunosuppressive treatments among patients may have added background noise and inter-individual variability to the repertoires. Repertoire similarity did not differ between concordant and discordant twins, possibly due to limited statistical power. A decrease in TCRbeta repertoire diversity, as measured by inverse Simpson index, was observed in IBD patients compared with their healthy co-twins.

Inclusive of the bounding cysteine and phenylalanine, the CDR3 is 14 residues long. No DNA is listed. CDR1 and CDR2 are read off the germline V gene (reference sequence) as DFQATT and SNEGSKA. From each donor, an approximately 2.5 ml peripheral blood sample was collected into PAXgene tubes and kept at -80 degrees C. Without any T cell sorting, total RNA was extracted from whole blood using the PAXgene blood miRNA kit on an automated QIAcube. Peripheral blood from monozygotic twin pairs concordant or discordant for inflammatory bowel disease was subjected to deep TCRalpha and TCRbeta repertoire profiling with unique molecular barcoding. Smoking habits were recorded for all twin pairs, and each individual was classified as a current, former or never smoker. Library construction relied on 5' RACE. The input for every TCR library was around 4,000 ng of total RNA. For each sample, cDNA synthesis was carried out in eight separate reactions using SMARTScribe reverse transcriptase. During cDNA synthesis, unique molecular identifiers containing a 6-nucleotide sample barcode were introduced by template switching. TCRalpha and TCRbeta cDNA was amplified in two nested PCRs of roughly 16 and 10 cycles, and bead purification was carried out after each PCR. Before amplification, cDNA was treated with uracil DNA-glycosylase and purified using the QIAquick PCR purification kit. The second PCR added Illumina TruSeq-compatible adapters along with sample-specific barcodes. TapeStation and Qubit were used to check library quality and concentration, and 5 ng of each library went into the pool. Sequencing of pooled libraries was carried out on an Illumina HiSeq2500 single-index Rapid Run using 2 x 100 bp reads and custom sequencing primers. Per the original workflow: MiGEC version 1.2.6 was used for UMI-based consensus assembly, which corrected PCR and sequencing errors. MiXCR version 2.1.1 was used to carry out V(D)J alignment, clonotype assembly and CDR3 extraction. Gene usage, clonotype sharing and MAIT/NKT TCR abundance were normalised by analysing the top 1000, 10 000 and 20 000 clonotypes per sample. Diversity was computed as the inverse Simpson index with the vegan R package after downsampling to 27 000 UMIs. Paired Mann-Whitney U tests on discordant twin pairs were used, with Benjamini-Hochberg multiple-testing correction. Reprocessed by TCRdb, the reads give a single entry per CDR3 protein sequence, without DNA. What appears here as the V and J calls and clone size reflects TCRdb's work, not the paper's. This sample's records show about 450,000 distinct CDR3 sequences. Approximately 2.4% of the sample goes to the ten largest clones.

The specimen sequenced was blood. In this chain, TRBV20-1 is recombined with TRBJ1-3; TCRdb's D call, TRBD1, is unchecked because there is no DNA. This TCR was sampled from a human donor with ulcerative colitis or Crohn's disease, or a healthy co-twin of an affected twin (not recorded which). CDR3 reads: CSAKWGTGIDAIYF.